This T cell receptor (beta chain) was captured by sequencing in a study of blood T cells in healthy people across ages (dated by TCRdb to between 2014 and 2017). A note on the overall study: In model experiments, template switching captured roughly one uniquely barcoded TCR beta cDNA molecule for every two T cells. To avoid experimental bias, donors of different ages were randomly spread across the sequencing lanes. Four age groups were formed from the donors: young (average around 15 years), middle-aged (approximately 42), aged (about 62) and long-lived (about 75). Age-related changes in TCR beta repertoire diversity were measured in the study by deep sequencing normalized with unique cDNA molecular identifiers. Using the same blood draw, the study looked at two additional independent replicas of 1 million unique cDNA reads for two donors, one aged 18 to 29 and the other aged 80 or older.

Donors were 40 or so systemically healthy Caucasian individuals from Russia aged about 6 to 100 years. Approximately 9.3 milliliters of peripheral blood were drawn from each donor into EDTA-treated Vacutainer tubes. Ficoll-Paque density-gradient centrifugation was used to isolate PBMCs, with at least 7 million per sample. Trizol reagent was used to extract total RNA from PBMCs, with at least 6 micrograms per sample. The percentages of naive CD45RAhigh/CD27high T cells were determined by flow cytometry on a PBMC aliquot from every donor. Libraries were prepared through 5' RACE. Sequencing used an Illumina HiSeq 2500. A second PCR of roughly 7 to 11 cycles was run with a J-beta primer mix and a sample-barcoded 5' primer. A unique molecular identifier was introduced onto each TCR beta cDNA molecule by a template-switch 5' adaptor carrying 12 random nucleotides. Each sample yielded at least 2.5 million CDR3-containing paired-end reads. First-strand cDNA synthesis was performed from all RNA using the Mint cDNA synthesis kit, with priming by a TRBC-specific oligonucleotide. Following uracil-DNA glycosylase treatment, a first 18-cycle PCR with universal primers M1SS and BC2_uni_R was performed on all cDNA. The study's own analysis went as follows. Each sample was normalized by randomly selecting 1 million high-quality reads, each carrying a distinct molecular identifier. Instead of being binned into consensus sequences, reads that shared molecular identifiers were thrown out. CDR3 identification, clonotype clustering and error correction used MiTCR with a Q25 quality threshold and the strictest error-elimination algorithm. A nonparametric unseen species model with Euler transformation was used to estimate lower-bound total TCR beta diversity. TCRdb ran its own pipeline on the public reads, namely fastp trimming at Q25 and MiXCR clone calling, and kept in-frame beta chains. Identical CDR3 proteins give one entry, which carries the most common genes and DNA. In this record, the V and J calls reflect TCRdb's handling and not the investigators' own analysis. Present in this sample are roughly 1.7 million distinct CDR3 sequences, about 31% of which were seen just once. The leading ten clones occupy approximately 11% of the sample.

The CDR3 contains 12 residues, cysteine and phenylalanine counted. Only the CDR3 region is kept as DNA, spanning 36 bases read in frame from base 1. In the germline V gene, CDR1 corresponds to SGHRS and CDR2 to YFSETQ. V and J are truncated by 3 bases and 7 bases respectively, leaving an intervening sequence of 11 bases. The sample holds a few counts of this clonotype. The clone's antigen remains unknown. No base quality values were provided; no much bigger clone lies one nucleotide off. What the study reported, not specific to this receptor: Because profiling used bulk unsorted PBMCs, naive and antigen-experienced compartments could not be compared conclusively. A strong correlation was found between observed TCR beta diversity and the percentage of naive T cells measured by flow cytometry. Because the CMV infection status of the donors was unknown, age-related changes in expanded clonotypes may potentially have been confounded. Observed TCR beta diversity per million T cells fell roughly linearly with age, and a significant reduction was already apparent by age about 38. Compared with the aged group, the long-lived group had more naive CD4+ T cells, fewer expanded clones and increased TCR diversity, suggesting age selection. Estimates of total diversity based on one million sequenced T cells were regarded as lower bounds and as underestimates.

This receptor was identified in a woman aged 25 to 39 in good health. Recombination linked TRBV5-1 to TRBJ2-7; TRBD1 is a weak D gene call, 5 bases matching. Sequenced material: blood. The CDR3 reads CASSWGRSEQYF. In nucleotides, the sequence is TGCGCCAGCAGCTGGGGCCGATCAGAGCAGTACTTC. This CDR3, with the reference TRBV5-1 and TRBJ2-7 proteins standing in past its ends, gives the full variable domain KAGVTQTPRYLIKTRGQQVTLSCSPISGHRSVSWYQQTPGQGLQFLFEYFSETQRNKGNFPGRFSGRQFSNSRSEMNVSTLELGDSALYLCASSWGRSEQYFGPGTRLTVT.